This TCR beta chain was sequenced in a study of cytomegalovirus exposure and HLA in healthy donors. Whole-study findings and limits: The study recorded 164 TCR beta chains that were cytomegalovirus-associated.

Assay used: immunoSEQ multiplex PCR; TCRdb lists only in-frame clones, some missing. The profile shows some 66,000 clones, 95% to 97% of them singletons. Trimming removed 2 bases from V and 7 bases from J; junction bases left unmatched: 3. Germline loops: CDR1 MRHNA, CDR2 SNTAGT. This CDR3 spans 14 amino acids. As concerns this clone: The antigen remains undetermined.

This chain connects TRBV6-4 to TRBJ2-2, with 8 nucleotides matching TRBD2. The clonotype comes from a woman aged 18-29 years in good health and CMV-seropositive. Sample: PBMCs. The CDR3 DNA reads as TGTGCCAGCAGTGACCGGGCGGGAGGCGGGGAGCTGTTTTTT. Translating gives CASSDRAGGGELFF.